The 3 T cell receptor beta chains listed next were all sequenced from one sample in a study of immune evolution from preneoplasia to lung adenocarcinoma. TCRdb's table, derived via immunoSEQ multiplex PCR, lists solely in-frame clones and lacks some. Of 9,000 to 10,000 clones listed, 70% to 90% are singletons. Source material: FFPE invasive lung adenocarcinoma tissue. The receptors derive from a person in their 70s with invasive lung adenocarcinoma. Some clones in this sample may be carry-over from other donors' samples.

The chain is built from TRBV2 and TRBJ2-7; 10 bases line up with TRBD2. The germline CDR1 and CDR2 sequences are SNHLY and FYNNEI. The CDR3 contains 15 residues. The junction had 6 bases not matched to a gene; V was cut back by 6 bases and J by 1 base. CDR3 sequence (DNA): TGTGCCAGCAGGGTCGTAGCGGGAGGTTCCTACGAGCAGTACTTC. Translating gives CASRVVAGGSYEQYF.

The chain employs TRBV6-5 and TRBJ2-7; 10 bases align to TRBD1. The CDR3 sequence is 14 residues long. From germline, CDR1 is MNHEY and CDR2 SVGAGI. Trimming took 10 bases from V and 6 from J; bases not matched to a gene: 12. CDR3 DNA: TGTGCCACCCGGCCTGGGACAGGGGACTTCGAGCAGTACTTC. Translation: CATRPGTGDFEQYF.

The chain links TRBV25-1 to TRBJ2-7, with unresolved D. V was cut by 6 bases and J by 0 bases, with 12 bases left in between. Looked up from germline, CDR1 is MGHDK and CDR2 is SYGVNS. CDR3 size: 14 residues. This CDR3 is CASRANVDSYEQYF. Here the CDR3 DNA reads TGTGCCAGCAGAGCAAATGTGGACTCCTACGAGCAGTACTTC.